What follows is one TCR beta chain and its context. J lost 9 bases, V lost 3 bases, and 10 bases had no gene match. CDR3 length equals 15 residues. The V gene's germline CDR1 is SGDLS and CDR2 YYNGEE. Measured with immunoSEQ multiplex PCR; TCRdb has only the in-frame clones, and not every one. In the table there are about 100,000 clones, around 88% of which are singletons. The sample is drawn from a study of blood T cell repertoires in COVID-19. Study-level information: COVID-19 samples from acute and convalescent phases originated in the United States, Italy and Spain. T cells, B-cell-depleted T cells, or PBMCs supplied cDNA or gDNA.

This receptor was obtained from a man older than 75 with acute or convalescent COVID-19. This sequence joins TRBV9 and TRBJ2-1; 9 bases are shared with TRBD2. Sample: peripheral blood. The CDR3 bases are TGTGCCAGCAGCGCAGGGGGGACTAGCCGGGGTGAGCAGTTCTTC. This codes for CASSAGGTSRGEQFF.